Listed below are T cell receptor beta chains from one sample, sequenced in a study of immune evolution from preneoplasia to lung adenocarcinoma. TCRdb's table, derived via immunoSEQ multiplex PCR, lists solely in-frame clones and lacks some. The table records more than 6,500 clones, under 75% of them present only once. Sample: FFPE atypical adenomatous hyperplasia tissue from the lung. These receptor sequences come from a donor at least 70 years old with lung adenocarcinoma. Some clones in this sample may be carry-over from other donors' samples. Each CDR3 is given with its conserved first and last residue. The D gene is left open where the match is weak. The listing skips clone size in some rows; elsewhere it reads once, few, many or a size class.

CDR3 length | clone size | J gene | V gene | D gene | CDR3 protein | CDR3 DNA
12 | medium-sized | TRBJ1-6 | TRBV5-1 | NA | CASSSGNSPLHF | TGCGCCAGCAGCTCGGGAAATTCACCCCTCCACTTT
17 | few | TRBJ2-6 | TRBV28 | TRBD2 | CASTKLAGITGANVLTF | TGTGCCAGCACTAAACTAGCGGGGATCACTGGGGCCAACGTCCTGACTTTC
14 | NA | TRBJ2-1 | TRBV9 | NA | CASSVGGPYNEQFF | TGTGCCAGCAGCGTAGGAGGGCCCTACAATGAGCAGTTCTTC
12 | NA | TRBJ1-1 | TRBV11-2 | NA | CASSRLGAEAFF | TGTGCCAGCAGCCGTCTCGGAGCTGAAGCTTTCTTT
17 | NA | TRBJ2-2 | TRBV11-2 | TRBD2 | CASSYRRGGANTGELFF | TGTGCCAGCAGCTATCGGCGGGGAGGGGCGAACACCGGGGAGCTGTTTTTT
11 | NA | TRBJ2-2 | TRBV30 | NA | CAWSVVGELFF | TGTGCCTGGAGTGTAGTAGGGGAGCTGTTTTTT
13 | NA | TRBJ2-4 | TRBV5-6 | TRBD1 | CASTHRGRNIQYF | TGTGCCAGCACCCACAGGGGGCGAAACATTCAGTACTTC
11 | NA | TRBJ1-1 | TRBV30 | NA | CAGIRGPKAFF | TGTGCCGGGATACGGGGGCCAAAAGCTTTCTTT
14 | once | TRBJ2-3 | TRBV18 | NA | CASSIERNTDTQYF | TGTGCCAGCTCGATAGAAAGGAACACAGATACGCAGTATTTT
13 | NA | TRBJ2-3 | TRBV2 | NA | CASSEGNTDTQYF | TGTGCCAGCAGTGAGGGGAACACAGATACGCAGTATTTT
14 | NA | TRBJ1-1 | TRBV25-1 | NA | CASGTGLGNTEAFF | TGTGCCAGCGGAACGGGACTAGGGAACACTGAAGCTTTCTTT
13 | NA | TRBJ1-2 | TRBV6-5 | TRBD1 | CASSEDRNYGYTF | TGTGCCAGCAGTGAGGACAGGAACTATGGCTACACCTTC
13 | NA | TRBJ2-7 | TRBV30 | NA | CAWSRGVGTERYF | TGTGCCTGGAGTCGGGGAGTCGGAACCGAGCGGTACTTC
16 | NA | TRBJ1-5 | TRBV7-2 | NA | CASSLASGGGAVPQHF | TGTGCCAGCAGCTTAGCATCTGGCGGCGGTGCAGTGCCCCAGCATTTT
14 | NA | TRBJ1-1 | TRBV19 | TRBD1 | CASGGQGVNTEAFF | TGTGCCAGTGGGGGACAGGGTGTGAACACTGAAGCTTTCTTT
14 | NA | TRBJ2-7 | TRBV7-2 | TRBD2 | CASSRTSASYEQYF | TGTGCCAGCAGTCGGACTAGCGCGTCCTACGAGCAGTACTTC